This note documents a single TCR beta chain sequence. The target of this receptor is not known. Base quality data are lacking; no much larger clone is found one base away. Measured from the cysteine to the phenylalanine, the CDR3 is 11 residues long. Here the CDR3 DNA is all that survives: 33 bases in frame from base 1. V lost 9 bases and J lost 11 bases; the stretch between them is 17 bases long. The germline V gene sets CDR1 to SGHRS and CDR2 to YFSETQ. The record originates from a study of blood T cell repertoires in COVID-19 (dated by TCRdb to between 2020 and 2021). Broadly, across the study: The collaborator samples originated in the United States, Italy and Spain and spanned the acute and convalescent phases of COVID-19. The material from the prospective study consisted of cDNA or gDNA derived from T cells, B-cell-depleted T cells, or PBMCs. Deeply sampled blood TCRbeta repertoires from subjects exposed to, actively infected with, or recovered from COVID-19 were included in the dataset. The repertoires were released in a freely available public database meant as a resource for research on the immune response to SARS-CoV-2. Samples were obtained from the ongoing ImmuneRACE study (first 160 participants) and from about 1,300 subjects provided by 6 global collaborators. Sample metadata almost always included a de-identified subject ID, COVID-19 status, age in years and sex. HLA class I and class II types, where available, came from metadata supplied by the sample provider rather than from assay-based typing. The full study reports these points: The quantity of clinical and demographic metadata differed by source and by participant and was supplied without curation.

TCRbeta CDR3 regions were amplified from genomic DNA using the immunoSEQ Assay, a bias-controlled multiplex PCR. The authors' pipeline ran thus. The number of nucleated cells in each sample was estimated from the amplification of reference gene primers within the assay. To quantify the absolute abundance of each unique TCRbeta CDR3 rearrangement, sequence reads were collapsed and filtered. For each sample, productive Simpson clonality was calculated by taking the square root of Simpson's diversity index across productive rearrangements. The table was pulled from immuneACCESS by TCRdb, which kept in-frame rearrangements only. Such tables lose some clones; where checked, under half of the loss comes from unresolved V genes, and the rest has no known cause. The V and J calls and clone size come from that table; D and trimming were worked out from the DNA. The sample table shows some 150,000 clones, and roughly 87% are seen once. The top ten constitute approximately 4.1% of the sample.

A second Seattle source provided samples from volunteer blood donors who had recovered from COVID-19. Collaborating institutions collected whole blood in K2EDTA tubes following their own protocols. For TCRbeta analysis, collaborator samples were shipped as frozen whole blood, as isolated PBMCs, or as DNA extracted from either sample type. The sequencing input was peripheral blood. The TCR originated in an older woman who had recovered from COVID-19. The chain uses TRBV5-1 and TRBJ2-5; a confident D gene designation cannot be given. The CDR3 loop reads CATKTDQAQYF. The nucleotides read TGCGCCACCAAGACGGATCAGGCACAGTACTTC.